This TCR beta chain stems from a study of blood T cell repertoires in COVID-19. Overall study context: COVID-19 samples from acute and convalescent phases originated in the United States, Italy and Spain. T cells, B-cell-depleted T cells, or PBMCs supplied cDNA or gDNA.

Germline V gene data show CDR1 as KGHDR and CDR2 as SFDVKD. V lost 5 bases and J lost 2, with 11 bases in between. The CDR3 sequence is 14 residues long. This clone was seen a single time. Per the study methods: The assay estimated nucleated cells by amplifying reference gene primers. Sequencing was performed with immunoSEQ multiplex PCR; in TCRdb, only in-frame clones are kept and a portion is missing. Clonal size and the V and J genes are those of that table, whereas D and trimming came from the DNA. The sample yields about 150,000 clones, 87% seen once. The V gene is TRBV24-1, the J gene TRBJ2-5; a weak D match, TRBD2 (6 bases). The sequenced material came from peripheral blood. This clonotype originated in a woman aged 45-59 years with acute or convalescent COVID-19. The CDR3 protein is CATSAGDWQETQYF. The DNA of the CDR3 is TGTGCCACCAGTGCCGGGGACTGGCAAGAGACCCAGTACTTC.